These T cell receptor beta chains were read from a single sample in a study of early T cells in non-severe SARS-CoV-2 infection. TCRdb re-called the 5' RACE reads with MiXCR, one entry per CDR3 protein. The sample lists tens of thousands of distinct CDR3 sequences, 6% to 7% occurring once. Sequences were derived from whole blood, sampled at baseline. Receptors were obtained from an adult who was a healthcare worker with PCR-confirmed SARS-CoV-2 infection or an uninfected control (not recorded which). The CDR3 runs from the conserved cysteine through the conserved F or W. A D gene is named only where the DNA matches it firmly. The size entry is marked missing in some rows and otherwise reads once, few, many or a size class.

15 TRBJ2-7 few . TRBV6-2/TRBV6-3 CASSLDLLGIYEQYF TGTGCCAGCAGTCTCGACCTACTAGGTATCTACGAGCAGTACTTC
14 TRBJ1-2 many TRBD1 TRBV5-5 CASSLRDRDYGYTF TGTGCCAGCAGCTTACGGGACAGGGACTATGGCTACACCTTC
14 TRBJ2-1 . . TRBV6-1 CASRTGSHYNEQFF TGTGCCAGTAGAACGGGGTCACACTACAATGAGCAGTTCTTC
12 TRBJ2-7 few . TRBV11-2 CASSWGGHEQYF TGTGCCAGCAGCTGGGGTGGGCACGAGCAGTACTTC
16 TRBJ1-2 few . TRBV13 CASSLEGSGANYGYTF TGTGCCAGCAGCTTGGAGGGCTCGGGGGCCAACTATGGCTACACCTTC
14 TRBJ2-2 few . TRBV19 CASSLYSRVGELFF TGTGCCAGTAGTCTATACTCGCGGGTCGGGGAGCTGTTTTTT
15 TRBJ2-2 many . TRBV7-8 CASSPRRDFTGELFF TGTGCCAGCAGCCCACGTCGGGACTTTACGGGGGAGCTGTTTTTT
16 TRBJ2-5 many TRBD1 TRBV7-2 CASSSGRGTGSETQYF TGTGCCAGCAGCTCCGGAAGGGGGACAGGGTCAGAGACCCAGTACTTC
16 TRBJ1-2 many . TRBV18 CASSPEVGFYSSGYTF TGTGCCAGCTCACCGGAAGTGGGGTTTTATTCGTCTGGCTACACCTTC
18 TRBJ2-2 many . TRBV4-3 CASSPKPGNQASPGELFF TGCGCCAGCAGCCCCAAGCCGGGGAACCAGGCTTCCCCCGGGGAGCTGTTTTTT
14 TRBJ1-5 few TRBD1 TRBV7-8 CASTRGQGDQPQHF TGTGCCAGCACCAGAGGACAGGGGGATCAGCCCCAGCATTTT
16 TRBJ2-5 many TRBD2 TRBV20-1 CSARVTSGGARETQYF TGCAGTGCTAGAGTTACTAGCGGGGGGGCCAGGGAGACCCAGTACTTC
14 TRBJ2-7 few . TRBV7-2 CASSSIAVFYEQYF TGTGCCAGCAGCTCGATAGCGGTCTTCTACGAGCAGTACTTC
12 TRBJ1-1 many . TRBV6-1 CAVSFLNTEAFF TGTGCCGTATCATTCCTGAACACTGAAGCTTTCTTT
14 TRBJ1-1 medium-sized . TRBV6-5 CASSSVAGNTEAFF TGTGCCAGCAGTTCCGTGGCGGGGAACACTGAAGCTTTCTTT
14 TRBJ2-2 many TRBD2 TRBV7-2 CASSTLAVGGELFF TGTGCCAGCAGCACACTAGCGGTCGGCGGGGAGCTGTTTTTT
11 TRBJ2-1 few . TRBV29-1 CSARDLSEQFF TGCAGCGCCAGGGACCTCAGTGAGCAGTTCTTC
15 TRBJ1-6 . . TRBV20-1 CSARVPGRGDSPLHF TGCAGTGCTAGAGTACCGGGACGGGGTGATTCACCCCTCCACTTT
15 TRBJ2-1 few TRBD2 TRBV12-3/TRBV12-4 CASSYTSGIRNEQFF TGTGCCAGCAGTTACACTAGCGGGATTAGAAATGAGCAGTTCTTC
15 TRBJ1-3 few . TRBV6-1 CASSEIRGSGNTIYF TGTGCCAGCAGTGAAATCCGGGGTTCAGGAAACACCATATATTTT
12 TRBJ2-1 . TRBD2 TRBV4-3 CASSLGGGEQFF TGCGCCAGCAGCCTTGGGGGGGGTGAGCAGTTCTTC
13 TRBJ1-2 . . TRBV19 CASSIGRYYGYTF TGTGCCAGTAGTATAGGCAGATACTATGGCTACACCTTC
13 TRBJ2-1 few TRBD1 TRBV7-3 CASSPGQGSEQFF TGTGCCAGCAGCCCAGGACAGGGGAGCGAGCAGTTCTTC
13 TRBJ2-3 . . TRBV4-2 CASSQAFTDTQYF TGTGCCAGCAGCCAAGCCTTCACAGATACGCAGTATTTT
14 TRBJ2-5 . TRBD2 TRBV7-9 CASSWEGSAETQYF TGTGCCAGCAGCTGGGAGGGCTCGGCGGAGACCCAGTACTTC
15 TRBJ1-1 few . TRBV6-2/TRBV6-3 CASRRTEGLGTEAFF TGTGCCAGCAGGCGGACGGAGGGGCTAGGGACTGAAGCTTTCTTT
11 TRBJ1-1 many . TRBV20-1 CSVRWGTEAFF TGCAGTGTTAGATGGGGGACCGAAGCTTTCTTT
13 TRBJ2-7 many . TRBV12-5 CASGRALGSEQYF TGTGCTAGTGGCCGGGCCCTCGGCTCCGAGCAGTACTTC
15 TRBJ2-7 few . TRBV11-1 CASSLGVAEAYEQYF TGTGCCAGCAGCTTAGGAGTAGCGGAGGCCTACGAGCAGTACTTC
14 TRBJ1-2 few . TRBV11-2 CASSPGRDHYGYTF TGTGCCAGCAGCCCTGGGAGGGACCACTATGGCTACACCTTC
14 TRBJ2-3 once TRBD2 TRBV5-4 CASGEGSGRDTQYF TGTGCCAGCGGAGAGGGTAGCGGGCGGGATACGCAGTATTTT
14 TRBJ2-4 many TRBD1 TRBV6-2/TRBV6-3 CASSSGQGINIQYF TGTGCCAGCAGTTCTGGACAGGGAATAAACATTCAGTACTTC
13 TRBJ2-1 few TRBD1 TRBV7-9 CASSFFRGNEQFF TGTGCCAGCAGCTTTTTCAGGGGGAATGAGCAGTTCTTC
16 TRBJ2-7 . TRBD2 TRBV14 CASSPFRGGATYEQYF TGTGCCAGCAGCCCCTTTCGCGGGGGGGCCACCTACGAGCAGTACTTC